The TCR beta chain under discussion was sequenced for a study of vaccination effects on CD4 cells after COVID-19. Study-wide background: The median interval between the second dose and post-vaccine sampling was 72 days.

Generated by immunoSEQ multiplex PCR, the TCRdb table keeps only in-frame clones and is missing some. This sample has about 22,000 clones, with more than 65% found just once. This clone was seen only once. Its specificity is not known. Germline CDR1 LNHDA, CDR2 SQIVND (reference sequence). CDR3 length: 16 residues. In the ViraFEST assay, antigen-specific CD4+ clonotypes were identified by expansion after peptide-pool stimulation. Subsequent to a culture period of around eleven days, CD4+ T cells were isolated. The vaccine given was either BNT162b2 or mRNA-1273, in two doses. None of the vaccinated had previously contracted SARS-CoV-2, and their nucleocapsid antibodies tested negative. A density of about 2.2 million PBMC per well was used; these cells were cultured with approximately 9.1 IU/ml IL-2 and 10 ug/ml peptides. Each culture had half its medium swapped for IL-2 medium on days 3 and 7.

The specimen was CD4+ T cells from PBMCs cultured with HCoV-NL63 spike peptides, collected after COVID-19 vaccination. This receptor was identified in a human donor who received a COVID-19 vaccine. The chain carries TRBV19 and TRBJ2-2, with unresolved D. The CDR3 nucleotides are TGTATCGTCGTCAGATACCGGACGGAGAACACCGGGGAGCTGTTTTTT. Protein product: CIVVRYRTENTGELFF.